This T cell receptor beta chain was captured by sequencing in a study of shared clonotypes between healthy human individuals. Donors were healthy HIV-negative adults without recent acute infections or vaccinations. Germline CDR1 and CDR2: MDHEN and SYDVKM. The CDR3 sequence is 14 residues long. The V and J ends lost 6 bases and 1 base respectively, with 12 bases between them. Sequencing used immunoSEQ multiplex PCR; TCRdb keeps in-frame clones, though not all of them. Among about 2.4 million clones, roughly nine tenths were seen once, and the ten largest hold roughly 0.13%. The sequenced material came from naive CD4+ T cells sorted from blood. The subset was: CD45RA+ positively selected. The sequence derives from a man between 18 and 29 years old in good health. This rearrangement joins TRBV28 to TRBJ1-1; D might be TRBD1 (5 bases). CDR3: CASSPGPQNTEAFF. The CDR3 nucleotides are TGTGCCAGCAGCCCGGGACCCCAGAACACTGAAGCTTTCTTT.